The rows below give T cell receptor beta chains drawn from one sample of a study of radiation and T cells in renal cell carcinoma. Libraries were prepared by immunoSEQ multiplex PCR; TCRdb keeps only in-frame clonotypes and omits some of them. The sample consists of fewer than 25,000 clones, more than 50% of them appearing once. This sample comprised tumor tissue, obtained from a patient whose treatment was nephrectomy without radiotherapy. These receptors were obtained from a human donor with renal cell carcinoma. The CDR3 runs from the conserved cysteine through the conserved F or W. Fields, in order: clone size, J gene, V gene, D gene, CDR3 DNA, CDR3 protein. The D gene is left open where the match is weak. Expanded clones get a size class; other rows say once, few or many, or leave the size out.

NA,TRBJ1-2,TRBV19,NA,TGTGCCAGTAGCGGGGTTGGGCAGGGGAACTATGGCTACACCTTC,CASSGVGQGNYGYTF
medium-sized,TRBJ2-3,TRBV7-3,TRBD2,TGTGCCAGCAGCTCTCAGCGGGGGGGCCGAGCAGATACGCAGTATTTT,CASSSQRGGRADTQYF
NA,TRBJ2-7,TRBV7-6,NA,TGTGCCAGCAGCCCTCTACAGGGCTACGAGCAGTACTTC,CASSPLQGYEQYF
NA,TRBJ1-2,TRBV7-9,TRBD1,TGTGCCAGCAGCTTGGACAGGGGGCGCTTCCGGGAGGGCTACACCTTC,CASSLDRGRFREGYTF
NA,TRBJ1-5,TRBV6-5,NA,TGTGCCAGCAGTCTATATCCTGATCAGCCCCAGCATTTT,CASSLYPDQPQHF
NA,TRBJ1-1,TRBV5-6,NA,TGTGCCAGCAGCTTCATACAGAACACTGAAGCTTTCTTT,CASSFIQNTEAFF
NA,TRBJ2-1,TRBV5-1,NA,TGCGCCAGCAGCTTGGCTTCGGCACTGCTCAACAATGAGCAGTTCTTC,CASSLASALLNNEQFF
NA,TRBJ2-5,TRBV2,NA,TGTGCCAGCAGTGAATTGGGGTACCAATCTCAAGAGACCCAGTACTTC,CASSELGYQSQETQYF
medium-sized,TRBJ1-2,TRBV6-5,NA,TGTGCCAGCACCCCTGCGGACAGCTATGGCTACACCTTC,CASTPADSYGYTF
NA,TRBJ1-1,TRBV18,NA,TGTGCCAGCTCACCAGTCCAGAAAGTGAACACTGAAGCTTTCTTT,CASSPVQKVNTEAFF
once,TRBJ1-4,TRBV7-2,NA,TGTGCCAGCAGCTTAGGTACAGGGCAAGGCGAAAAACTGTTTTTT,CASSLGTGQGEKLFF
NA,TRBJ2-7,TRBV9,TRBD1,TGTGCCAGCAGCGTAGCCGGGACAGGGGCCTACGAGCAGTACTTC,CASSVAGTGAYEQYF
NA,TRBJ1-6,TRBV5-8,NA,TGTGCCAGCACCAAGAGTTCGGCCACCTATAATTCACCCCTCCACTTT,CASTKSSATYNSPLHF
NA,TRBJ2-7,TRBV9,NA,TGTGCCAGCAGTCCTGCTTGGGATTCGACCTACGAGCAGTACTTC,CASSPAWDSTYEQYF
NA,TRBJ1-2,TRBV4-2,TRBD1,TGTGCCAGCAGCCAAGCTTCCCCGGGACAGGGGTCCTATGGCTACACCTTC,CASSQASPGQGSYGYTF
NA,TRBJ1-1,TRBV5-4,NA,TGTGCCAGCAGCCCGACAGGTTTGAACACTGAAGCTTTCTTT,CASSPTGLNTEAFF
NA,TRBJ2-5,TRBV15,NA,TGTGCCACCAGCAGAGAGAGCCGGGGGGCAGAGACCCAGTACTTC,CATSRESRGAETQYF
NA,TRBJ2-7,TRBV13,TRBD1,TGTGCCAGCAGCTTATTGGCCGGGACAGAATACGAGCAGTACTTC,CASSLLAGTEYEQYF
NA,TRBJ2-7,TRBV27,NA,TGTGCCAGCAGTTTCAGGGGCCGGGAGCAGTACTTC,CASSFRGREQYF
NA,TRBJ2-5,TRBV9,NA,TGTGCCAGCAGCAAGAGCATTGGTGGGGCCCGGGAGACCCAGTACTTC,CASSKSIGGARETQYF
NA,TRBJ1-2,TRBV6-6,NA,TGTGCCAGCAGTTCCTCAGGGTTTTATGGCTACACCTTC,CASSSSGFYGYTF
NA,TRBJ1-1,TRBV18,NA,TGTGCCAGCTCACCCGGGCTGATAAACACTGAAGCTTTCTTT,CASSPGLINTEAFF
NA,TRBJ2-7,TRBV18,NA,TGTGCCAGCTCACCACGGCAGGGGGGCTCCTACGAGCAGTACTTC,CASSPRQGGSYEQYF
NA,TRBJ2-7,TRBV7-8,NA,TGTGCCAGCAGCTTATTCGACAGTTACGAGCAGTACTTC,CASSLFDSYEQYF
NA,TRBJ2-7,TRBV7-2,TRBD1,TGTGCCAGCAGCTCTACCGGGACAGGGGGGATCTACGAGCAGTACTTC,CASSSTGTGGIYEQYF
medium-sized,TRBJ2-2,TRBV9,NA,TGTGCCAGCAGCGTATTCGACAGTCCCACCGGGGAGCTGTTTTTT,CASSVFDSPTGELFF
NA,TRBJ1-1,TRBV7-8,TRBD1,TGTGCCAGCAGTCGGGACAGGGATCCTGAAGCTTTCTTT,CASSRDRDPEAFF
NA,TRBJ1-1,TRBV9,TRBD1,TGTGCCAGTGGGACAGGGGCATGGAACACTGAAGCTTTCTTT,CASGTGAWNTEAFF
NA,TRBJ2-7,TRBV12-5,TRBD1,TGTGCTAGTGGTTACCGGGACAGGGTTGTGCAGTACTTC,CASGYRDRVVQYF
NA,TRBJ1-4,TRBV5-5,TRBD1,TGTGCCAGCAGCCTTGGTTACAGGGGTAATGAAAAACTGTTTTTT,CASSLGYRGNEKLFF
few,TRBJ1-5,TRBV2,TRBD1,TGTGCCAGCAGCGCGGACAGGTACAATCAGCCCCAGCATTTT,CASSADRYNQPQHF
NA,TRBJ1-1,TRBV2,NA,TGTGCCAGCAGTGCCCAGGGCAGTAGGGTGAACACTGAAGCTTTCTTT,CASSAQGSRVNTEAFF
NA,TRBJ1-1,TRBV5-6,NA,TGTGCCAGCAGCTTGTTGGCCACTGAAGCTTTCTTT,CASSLLATEAFF
NA,TRBJ1-1,TRBV5-5,NA,TGTGCCAGCAGCTTCTTAGGGAGCGGAGACACTGAAGCTTTCTTT,CASSFLGSGDTEAFF
NA,TRBJ2-4,TRBV7-2,NA,TGTGCCAGCAGCTCCCTTGCGAACATTCAGTACTTC,CASSSLANIQYF
NA,TRBJ1-6,TRBV9,NA,TGTGCCAGCAGTCCAGGTGTGAGCTCCTATAATTCACCCCTCCACTTT,CASSPGVSSYNSPLHF
medium-sized,TRBJ1-2,TRBV6-5,NA,TGTGCCAGCAGTTACTCGAACAACAGGGTTGGCGGCTACACCTTC,CASSYSNNRVGGYTF
once,TRBJ2-5,TRBV2,NA,TGTGCCAGCCGACGAGCACAGGAGGTCCTGGAGACCCAGTACTTC,CASRRAQEVLETQYF
many,TRBJ2-1,TRBV10-3,TRBD1,TGTGCCATCAGCCGGGCCGGGACAGTTGACAATGAGCAGTTCTTC,CAISRAGTVDNEQFF
few,TRBJ2-1,TRBV7-6,NA,TGTGCCAGCAGCTCATGGACGGGTGGGGGCAATGAGCAGTTCTTC,CASSSWTGGGNEQFF
few,TRBJ2-7,TRBV18,NA,TGTGCCAGCTCACCACCGGGCGCTGGGTACGAGCAGTACTTC,CASSPPGAGYEQYF
NA,TRBJ1-2,TRBV6-5,NA,TGTGCCATCAGTAAAACCCCAGGGAACTATGGCTACACCTTC,CAISKTPGNYGYTF
NA,TRBJ1-5,TRBV7-8,NA,TGTGCCAGCAGCTTAGAAGCGAGGACCGACTATCAGCCCCAGCATTTT,CASSLEARTDYQPQHF
few,TRBJ1-6,TRBV5-6,NA,TGTGCCAGCGGCCAGGGTTCACCCCTCCACTTT,CASGQGSPLHF
NA,TRBJ1-4,TRBV5-5,TRBD1,TGTGCCAGCAGCTTTTCCGGGACAGGGATCGAAAAACTGTTTTTT,CASSFSGTGIEKLFF
NA,TRBJ2-1,TRBV5-4,NA,TGTGCCAGCAGCTTGCTAAGTATCGGCAATGAGCAGTTCTTC,CASSLLSIGNEQFF